The entry that follows covers one T cell receptor (beta chain) sequence. This record belongs to a study of blood T cells in healthy people across ages. Germline loops: CDR1 SGHVS, CDR2 FQNEAQ. The CDR3 is 14 residues long. V lost 2 bases to trimming and J lost 7 bases, with 11 bases between them. Through a sample-barcoded 5' primer and a J-beta primer mix, a second PCR was run for roughly 6 to 11 cycles. Every sample returned 2.5 million or more CDR3-containing paired-end reads. Via MiXCR, TCRdb re-called the 5' RACE reads, giving one row per CDR3 protein. The table shows approximately 760,000 distinct CDR3 sequences, with about 25% occurring only once. These sequences were also reported in another study, on T cells of mothers and their children. That paper states: Donation involved three healthy Caucasian mothers and the six children that they had.

This chain joins TRBV7-8 and TRBJ1-4; D gene unclear. This sequence was found in a boy aged 5-17 years in good health. Sequenced input: blood. CDR3 bases: TGTGCCAGCAGCTTATTATACACCAGTGAAAAACTGTTTTTT. Amino acid sequence: CASSLLYTSEKLFF.